The rows below give T cell receptor beta chains drawn from one sample of a study of blood T cell repertoires in COVID-19. Profiling relied on immunoSEQ multiplex PCR, and the TCRdb table lists in-frame clones only, not all of them. The sample yields some 130,000 clones, almost 70% seen once. The source material was peripheral blood. These receptors all come from a woman in her 70s with acute or convalescent COVID-19. The CDR3 runs from the conserved cysteine through the conserved F or W. A D gene is named only where the DNA matches it firmly. Only some rows state a clone size, as once, few, many or a class for expanded clones.

-	TRBV19	TRBJ1-5	-	CASSIDVQGWPQHF	TGTGCCAGTAGTATAGATGTGCAGGGTTGGCCCCAGCATTTT
-	TRBV19	TRBJ2-7	-	CASSNPGAYEQYF	TGTGCCAGTAGTAATCCGGGAGCCTACGAGCAGTACTTC
-	TRBV7-2	TRBJ1-1	few	CASSLDYGGDTEAFF	TGTGCCAGCAGCTTAGATTACGGGGGAGACACTGAAGCTTTCTTT
-	TRBV30	TRBJ1-5	-	CAWSVEGPQHF	TGTGCCTGGAGTGTCGAGGGGCCCCAGCATTTT
-	TRBV9	TRBJ1-2	-	CASSPNQASYGYTF	TGTGCCAGCAGCCCAAACCAGGCGTCCTATGGCTACACCTTC
-	TRBV7-2	TRBJ2-7	-	CASSFKWREISYEQYF	TGTGCCAGCAGCTTTAAATGGAGGGAAATCTCCTACGAGCAGTACTTC
-	TRBV15	TRBJ1-2	-	CATSTLGNNYGYTF	TGTGCCACCAGCACCTTGGGCAACAACTATGGCTACACCTTC
-	TRBV5-4	TRBJ2-1	-	CASSPEPLSYNEQFF	TGTGCCAGCAGCCCTGAGCCTCTTTCCTACAATGAGCAGTTCTTC
-	TRBV6-5	TRBJ1-5	-	CASSYGAGYQPQHF	TGTGCCAGCAGTTACGGGGCAGGGTATCAGCCCCAGCATTTT
TRBD1	TRBV7-2	TRBJ1-2	-	CASSRGQAYGYTF	TGTGCCAGCAGCCGGGGACAGGCCTATGGCTACACCTTC
-	TRBV21-1	TRBJ1-1	once	CASRQVNTEAFF	TGTGCCAGCAGACAGGTGAACACTGAAGCTTTCTTT
-	TRBV5-1	TRBJ2-4	-	CASSPQGTKNIQYF	TGCGCCAGCAGCCCACAGGGTACCAAAAACATTCAGTACTTC
-	TRBV7-8	TRBJ1-2	-	CASSLGGRSGYTF	TGTGCCAGCAGCTTAGGGGGGAGGTCTGGATACACCTTC
TRBD1	TRBV27	TRBJ1-4	-	CASSLRGDRDRTNEKLFF	TGTGCCAGCAGTTTACGGGGAGACAGGGATCGAACTAATGAAAAACTGTTTTTT
TRBD1	TRBV18	TRBJ2-5	-	CASSLGQAGEETQYF	TGTGCCAGCTCACTTGGACAGGCCGGGGAGGAGACCCAGTACTTC
TRBD1	TRBV4-3	TRBJ1-2	-	CASSQTDRANYGYTF	TGCGCCAGCAGCCAAACAGACAGGGCCAACTATGGCTACACCTTC
-	TRBV20-1	TRBJ1-1	many	CSALGGLEAFF	TGCAGTGCGTTGGGGGGGCTGGAGGCTTTCTTT
TRBD1	TRBV19	TRBJ1-5	-	CASSTFTGGGSNQPQHF	TGTGCCAGTAGTACCTTCACAGGGGGCGGAAGCAATCAGCCCCAGCATTTT
-	TRBV29-1	TRBJ1-4	-	CSVATVGTNEKLFF	TGCAGCGTTGCGACAGTTGGGACTAATGAAAAACTGTTTTTT
-	TRBV5-1	TRBJ2-4	once	CASSLTGQNIQYF	TGCGCCAGCAGCTTGACAGGTCAGAACATTCAGTACTTC
-	TRBV4-1	TRBJ2-1	-	CASSQGPRTSGNEQFF	TGCGCCAGCAGCCAAGGTCCTAGGACTTCTGGTAATGAGCAGTTCTTC
TRBD1	TRBV19	TRBJ1-3	few	CASSARTGGPGNTIYF	TGTGCCAGTAGTGCCCGGACAGGGGGCCCTGGAAACACCATATATTTT
TRBD1	TRBV11-2	TRBJ2-7	few	CASSQYPGQDIEQYF	TGTGCCAGCAGCCAATACCCGGGACAGGATATCGAGCAGTACTTC
-	TRBV7-9	TRBJ2-7	-	CASSSHDSSYEQYF	TGTGCCAGCAGCTCACACGACAGCTCCTACGAGCAGTACTTC
-	TRBV10-3	TRBJ2-1	-	CAISESGMGNEQFF	TGTGCCATCAGTGAATCGGGGATGGGCAATGAGCAGTTCTTC
-	TRBV6-6	TRBJ1-5	-	CASSYGSNQPQHF	TGTGCCAGCAGTTACGGTAGTAATCAGCCCCAGCATTTT
-	TRBV5-1	TRBJ2-7	-	CASSLAGGTRSYEQYF	TGCGCCAGCAGCTTGGCCGGAGGGACTCGATCCTACGAGCAGTACTTC
-	TRBV5-1	TRBJ2-7	once	CASSFGLNPYEQYF	TGCGCCAGCAGCTTCGGACTGAACCCCTACGAGCAGTACTTC
TRBD1	TRBV28	TRBJ2-7	-	CASRPGTVPTYEQYF	TGTGCCAGCAGGCCAGGGACAGTTCCAACCTACGAGCAGTACTTC
-	TRBV7-2	TRBJ1-3	once	CASTPGVSGNTIYF	TGTGCCAGCACCCCGGGGGTGTCTGGAAACACCATATATTTT
-	TRBV29-1	TRBJ1-4	-	CSVALTDDNEKLFF	TGCAGCGTTGCATTGACAGATGATAATGAAAAACTGTTTTTT
TRBD1	TRBV5-1	TRBJ2-3	few	CASSRQGPYTDTQYF	TGCGCCAGCAGCCGACAGGGGCCCTACACAGATACGCAGTATTTT
-	TRBV4-1	TRBJ2-3	once	CASSQDVGPDTQYF	TGCGCCAGCAGCCAAGATGTTGGCCCAGATACGCAGTATTTT
TRBD1	TRBV2	TRBJ2-7	-	CASSETGTGGEQYF	TGTGCCAGCAGTGAAACGGGGACAGGGGGCGAGCAGTACTTC
TRBD2	TRBV28	TRBJ2-1	-	CASLTGGSYNEQFF	TGTGCCAGCCTGACCGGGGGGTCCTACAATGAGCAGTTCTTC
TRBD1	TRBV10-3	TRBJ2-7	once	CAISGGTGYEQYF	TGTGCCATCAGTGGCGGGACAGGCTACGAGCAGTACTTC
TRBD1	TRBV10-3	TRBJ1-2	-	CAISDPGQGNYGYTF	TGTGCCATCAGTGACCCCGGACAGGGTAACTATGGCTACACCTTC
TRBD2	TRBV5-6	TRBJ2-7	-	CASSSRDGRRYF	TGTGCCAGCAGCTCCAGGGACGGGAGGAGGTACTTC
-	TRBV6-2/TRBV6-3	TRBJ1-2	-	CASSYAGTNYGYTF	TGTGCCAGCAGTTACGCAGGGACTAACTATGGCTACACCTTC
TRBD1	TRBV7-9	TRBJ1-1	few	CASSARQGFMNTEAFF	TGTGCCAGCAGCGCCCGACAGGGATTCATGAACACTGAAGCTTTCTTT
-	TRBV5-5	TRBJ1-6	-	CASSPWSRNSPLHF	TGTGCCAGCAGCCCCTGGAGTAGAAATTCACCCCTCCACTTT
TRBD2	TRBV2	TRBJ2-1	-	CASVGGTSSYNEQFF	TGTGCCAGCGTGGGGGGGACTAGCTCCTACAATGAGCAGTTCTTC
-	TRBV27	TRBJ2-3	once	CASSSSVSSTDTQYF	TGTGCCAGCAGTTCTTCTGTCTCTAGCACAGATACGCAGTATTTT
TRBD2	TRBV29-1	TRBJ2-4	-	CSFGDPLGGNIQYF	TGCAGCTTCGGGGACCCGCTCGGGGGGAACATTCAGTACTTC
-	TRBV18	TRBJ2-1	-	CASSITTAGSYNEQFF	TGTGCCAGCTCAATTACGACAGCTGGCTCCTACAATGAGCAGTTCTTC
-	TRBV7-2	TRBJ1-2	once	CASSAKLVGNYGYTF	TGTGCCAGCAGCGCGAAATTGGTCGGGAACTATGGCTACACCTTC
-	TRBV27	TRBJ2-6	-	CASSGGLAGANVLTF	TGTGCCAGCAGTGGAGGGTTAGCTGGGGCCAACGTCCTGACTTTC
TRBD1	TRBV15	TRBJ2-7	once	CATSTGTGREQYF	TGTGCCACCAGCACAGGGACAGGGCGGGAGCAGTACTTC
TRBD1	TRBV10-2	TRBJ2-2	-	CASRSRTGDLNTGELFF	TGCGCCAGCCGCTCCAGGACAGGGGACCTGAACACCGGGGAGCTGTTTTTT
-	TRBV28	TRBJ1-5	-	CASSLRGDQPQHF	TGTGCCAGCAGTTTACGGGGAGATCAGCCCCAGCATTTT
TRBD1	TRBV5-6	TRBJ1-2	-	CASSRGQEDGYTF	TGTGCCAGCAGCCGTGGACAGGAAGACGGCTACACCTTC
-	TRBV2	TRBJ2-4	-	CASSVPGGQSQNIQYF	TGTGCCAGCAGTGTTCCGGGGGGACAATCCCAAAACATTCAGTACTTC
-	TRBV3-1/TRBV3-2	TRBJ1-1	-	CASSYGIQTMNTEAFF	TGTGCCAGCAGCTACGGGATACAGACCATGAACACTGAAGCTTTCTTT